A single sample is the source of the 15 T cell receptor beta chains below, sequenced in a study of shared clonotypes between healthy human individuals. Produced via immunoSEQ multiplex PCR; TCRdb's table is partial and in-frame only. The data show roughly 1 million clones, under 80% seen once. The sequenced sample was memory CD4+ T cells sorted from blood. Sample subset: CD45RA-negative fraction. The source of these receptors is a man between 18 and 35 years old in good health.

CDR3: CASITKQGRELFF. As DNA, the CDR3 is TGTGCCAGCATCACCAAACAGGGAAGGGAGCTGTTTTTT. V and J are TRBV6-1 and TRBJ2-2, with D perhaps matching TRBD1 (6 bases). This CDR3 is built from 13 residues. The germline gives CDR1 MNHNS, CDR2 SASEGT. The V and J ends lost 7 bases and 9 bases respectively, with 15 bases between them.

This clone has more than one count but fewer than ten. Different DNA sequences within this sample yield the same CDR3. This chain connects TRBV18 to TRBJ2-5, with TRBD1 matching over 7 bases. The CDR3 totals 13 residues. V lost 3 bases and J lost 2; bases outside the gene matches: 0. CDR1 is KGHSH, CDR2 LQKENI, per germline. The CDR3 sequence is CASSPGQQETQYF. The DNA for the CDR3 is TGTGCCAGCTCACCGGGACAGCAAGAGACCCAGTACTTC.

The V gene is TRBV15, the J gene TRBJ1-2; no firm D call. The V end was cut by 0 bases, the J end by 2 bases, with 4 bases between. The CDR3 consists of 13 residues. The germline V gene has CDR1 LNHNV and CDR2 YYDKDF (reference sequence). CDR3 DNA sequence: TGTGCCACCAGCAGAGAGCTGAACTATGGCTACACCTTC. Translating it yields CATSRELNYGYTF.

The genes are TRBV19 and TRBJ1-2, with D possibly matching TRBD1 (5 bases). V gave up 9 bases and J gave up 8 bases, with 13 bases separating them. CDR1 and CDR2 (germline): LNHDA, SQIVND (reference sequence). The CDR3 extends over 11 amino acids. The DNA of the CDR3 is TGTGCCAGATCAAAAAGGGGAGGCTACACCTTC. Protein sequence: CARSKRGGYTF.

This clone was seen only once. The sample contains more than one DNA sequence encoding this CDR3. The gene calls are TRBV7-3 and TRBJ2-3, with TRBD1 identical over 7 bases. With V trimmed by 2 bases and J by 1 base, 0 bases remained unmatched. Germline V gives CDR1 SGHTA, CDR2 FQGTGA. The CDR3 has 14 amino acids. Here the CDR3 DNA reads TGTGCCAGCAGCTTACAGGGGGGCACAGATACGCAGTATTTT. Translating gives CASSLQGGTDTQYF.

The rearrangement links TRBV5-1 to TRBJ2-5, with 8 bases fitting TRBD1. V lost 0 bases and J lost 5; bases outside the gene matches: 9. The germline CDR1 and CDR2 sequences are SGHRS and YFSETQ. This CDR3 comprises 16 residues. As DNA, the CDR3 is TGCGCCAGCAGCTTGGAAGGACAGGGAGGTAGCGAGACCCAGTACTTC. Its protein product is CASSLEGQGGSETQYF.

The chain carries TRBV6-5 and TRBJ2-4, with a possible D match to TRBD1 (5 bases). Trimming removed 6 bases from V and 2 bases from J, with 14 bases in between. This CDR3 contains 15 residues. CDR1 is MNHEY, CDR2 SVGAGI, per germline. CDR3: CASSPPAGSKNIQYF. DNA for the CDR3: TGTGCCAGCAGCCCCCCCGCAGGGTCCAAAAACATTCAGTACTTC.

In DNA form, the CDR3 reads TGTGCCACCCGCGTGGGTGCCCAAGAGACCCAGTACTTC. Its translation: CATRVGAQETQYF. The chain has TRBV10-3 and TRBJ2-5; D unclear. The germline V gene has CDR1 ENHRY and CDR2 SYGVKD. With 10 bases removed from V and 1 base from J, the gap between germline ends came to 13 bases. This CDR3 comprises 13 residues.

The rearrangement links TRBV7-2 to TRBJ1-2; no reliable D call. This CDR3 spans 13 amino acids. Per germline, CDR1 SGHTA and CDR2 FQGNSA. Trimming stripped 1 base from V and 4 bases from J, with 7 bases between. The CDR3 DNA reads TGTGCCAGCAGCTTAGTACAGACCTATGGCTACACCTTC. Translation: CASSLVQTYGYTF.

This chain connects TRBV6-5 to TRBJ1-2; 7 positions agree with TRBD1. The CDR3 is made up of 15 amino acids. Trimming took 0 bases from V and 2 from J; bases not matched to a gene: 3. Germline CDR1 reads MNHEY; CDR2 reads SVGAGI. CDR3 DNA: TGTGCCAGCAGTTACTCCCGGACAGGAAACTATGGCTACACCTTC. As protein: CASSYSRTGNYGYTF.

The sample holds one count of this clone. This chain connects TRBV29-1 to TRBJ1-2; possibly TRBD1 for D (6 bases). Germline CDR1 SQVTM, CDR2 ANQGSEA. This CDR3 comprises 13 residues. Trimming cost V 1 base and J 7 bases, with 13 bases left between them. Here the CDR3 reads CSVEGAKGGGYTF. CDR3 nucleotides: TGCAGCGTTGAAGGGGCCAAGGGGGGTGGCTACACCTTC.

The chain joins TRBV6-5 to TRBJ2-1; 9 bases fit TRBD2. Germline V CDR1 and CDR2: MNHEY, SVGAGI. This CDR3 region has 15 residues. Germline trimming cut 5 bases from V and 6 bases from J; bases unmatched to any gene: 8. CDR3: CASSQGIAGANEQFF. The CDR3 DNA follows: TGTGCCAGCAGTCAAGGAATAGCGGGGGCCAATGAGCAGTTCTTC.

The rearrangement uses TRBV9 and TRBJ1-2; TRBD1 matches at 11 bases. Germline V gene data show CDR1 as SGDLS and CDR2 as YYNGEE. The CDR3 consists of 15 residues. The trim removed 3 bases at V and 4 bases at J, leaving 5 bases unmatched. The CDR3 DNA is TGTGCCAGCAGCGCCCGGGACAGGGGGACCTATGGCTACACCTTC. Amino acid sequence: CASSARDRGTYGYTF.

The chain employs TRBV30 and TRBJ1-2; D is perhaps TRBD1 (5 bases). The CDR3 contains 13 residues. The germline V gene encodes CDR1 GTSNPN and CDR2 SVGIG (reference sequence). Trimming removed 5 bases from V and 6 bases from J, with 16 bases in between. The CDR3 nucleotides read TGTGCCTGGCGAGCAGGGCGAAATAATGGCTACACCTTC. The encoded protein is CAWRAGRNNGYTF.

For the CDR3, the DNA is TGCGCCAGCAGCTTGGCGGACCCGAACACCGGGGAGCTGTTTTTT. Amino acids: CASSLADPNTGELFF. This chain connects TRBV5-1 to TRBJ2-2; D is uncertain. The germline gives CDR1 SGHRS, CDR2 YFSETQ. This CDR3 spans 15 amino acids. Trimming left V 0 bases short and J 0 bases short, with 6 bases between.